The sequence of this T cell receptor (beta chain) was determined in a study of T cell responses to AZD1222 COVID-19 vaccine. Second-dose intervals near 4 or 12 weeks were combined. General study findings and limits: Unmutated regions of variants are reportedly targeted by nearly half of spike-specific TCRs. After two AZD1222 doses, spike-specific TCR breadth and depth rose versus day 0. Only 5 or 6 people who got AZD1222 tested seropositive at baseline.

TCRdb keeps only in-frame clones here, not all; method: immunoSEQ multiplex PCR. The sample has more than 150,000 clones; nearly 95% are singletons. CDR3 length equals 12 residues. In germline, CDR1 is MNHNY, CDR2 SVGAGI (reference sequence). V lost 4 bases and J lost 13; bases outside the gene matches: 6. With respect to this clone: The antigen remains undetermined.

This chain links TRBV6-6 with TRBJ2-1, with 8 bases matching TRBD2. Sequenced material: peripheral blood, taken 28 days after the second AZD1222 dose. The sequence was obtained from an adult who received the AZD1222 COVID-19 vaccine. The CDR3 nucleotides are TGTGCCAGCAGTTCACCTAGCGGGCCACAGTTCTTC. Translated: CASSSPSGPQFF.